This TCR beta chain was identified in a study of T cells in Graves' hyperthyroidism and ophthalmopathy. The V gene end was trimmed by 1 base and the J gene end by 8 bases; junction bases not matched to a gene: 7. The germline V gene has CDR1 SGHRS and CDR2 YFSETQ. The CDR3 totals 14 residues. Amplified TCR beta CDR3 regions derived from RNA transcripts. Primed by the HTBI set, a first-round RT-PCR was run on the TCR CDR3. TCRdb reprocessed the multiplex PCR reads with MiXCR, giving one entry per CDR3 protein. The sample consists of 450,000 to 550,000 distinct CDR3 sequences, around 22% of them appearing once. The table lists this clonotype with many counts.

This rearrangement joins TRBV5-1 to TRBJ1-2; TRBD1 matches at 8 bases. The sample comprised blood. The receptor was derived from a woman aged 25 to 45 with Graves' ophthalmopathy. CDR3 region: CASSLTAGGGGYTF. In DNA, the CDR3 is TGCGCCAGCAGCTTGACTGCAGGGGGCGGCGGCTACACCTTC.